This TCR beta chain was obtained from a study of OX40 agonist ivuxolimab in advanced cancers. Overall study findings and caveats: Blood T cells, both CD4+ and CD8+, expanded clonally by week 6 at 0.1 to 3.0 mg/kg.

Produced via immunoSEQ multiplex PCR; TCRdb's table is partial and in-frame only. The sample records 60,000 or so clones, over 70% being singletons. Note on this clone: The antigen remains unidentified. A read error may produce the germline difference seen at one junction end. The sample holds other DNA sequences that translate to the same CDR3.

Germline loops: CDR1 SGHDT, CDR2 YYEEEE. The CDR3 extends over 14 amino acids. V gene TRBV5-6 combines with J gene TRBJ2-7; 11 positions match TRBD1. Sequenced material: CD4+ or CD8+ T cells sorted from blood, taken in a trial of the OX40 agonist ivuxolimab. This TCR came from an adult with an advanced solid tumor such as melanoma, head and neck, liver or kidney cancer. CDR3 sequence reads: CASSPGTGGYEQYF. DNA of the CDR3: TGCGCCAGCAGCCCCGGGACAGGGGGATACGAGCAGTACTTC.